A selection of T cell receptor beta chains follows, all from one sample in a study of blood T cell repertoires in COVID-19. The assay was immunoSEQ multiplex PCR, and TCRdb's table has in-frame clones only and misses some. The data show roughly 71,000 clones, roughly 90% seen once. The sequenced material came from peripheral blood. Receptor source: a young man with acute or convalescent COVID-19. CDR3s include the opening cysteine and the closing phenylalanine or tryptophan.

v_call: TRBV7-8
cdr3_aa: CASSLVTGGLTDTQYF

v_call: TRBV5-1
cdr3_aa: CASSPRTGGIRTDTQYF

v_call: TRBV6-2/TRBV6-3
cdr3_aa: CASSPPAWKGLQYF

v_call: TRBV15
cdr3_aa: CATSRYTGGKAGNTIYF

v_call: TRBV7-9
cdr3_aa: CASSFRGINTEAFF

v_call: TRBV18
cdr3_aa: CASSPSGSSGYTF

v_call: TRBV12-3/TRBV12-4
cdr3_aa: CASSRLNQETQYF

v_call: TRBV7-9
cdr3_aa: CASSEEGPSLNTEAFF

v_call: TRBV28
cdr3_aa: CASSLSRKDWYF

v_call: TRBV5-6
cdr3_aa: CASSWGTGTLAGNTIYF

v_call: TRBV5-6
cdr3_aa: CASSLFLASNYGYTF

v_call: TRBV18
cdr3_aa: CASSSTEAEPLHF

v_call: TRBV19
cdr3_aa: CASSIASGSYEQYF

v_call: TRBV3-1/TRBV3-2
cdr3_aa: CASSPSGATDTQYF

v_call: TRBV3-1/TRBV3-2
cdr3_aa: CASSQDGTQYNEQFF

v_call: TRBV9
cdr3_aa: CASSVEGGLAGEQYF

v_call: TRBV2
cdr3_aa: CASTLQGTNEKLFF

v_call: TRBV3-1/TRBV3-2
cdr3_aa: CASSQGTIRTGGYGYTF

v_call: TRBV18
cdr3_aa: CASSLGQGARSTEAFF

v_call: TRBV12-3/TRBV12-4
cdr3_aa: CASSLERGSPLHF

v_call: TRBV20-1
cdr3_aa: CSASAGGEAFF

v_call: TRBV6-5
cdr3_aa: CASSTDTGANVLTF

v_call: TRBV27
cdr3_aa: CASKSLSTDTQYF

v_call: TRBV27
cdr3_aa: CASSSPPGPGGNQPQHF

v_call: TRBV19
cdr3_aa: CASSGTSGGHTGELFF

v_call: TRBV7-9
cdr3_aa: CASSRQGAPPGYGYTF

v_call: TRBV11-2
cdr3_aa: CASSSDRTSTNEKLFF

v_call: TRBV6-5
cdr3_aa: CASSYSRTALHF

v_call: TRBV2
cdr3_aa: CASSEWASSQETQYF

v_call: TRBV5-1
cdr3_aa: CASSLVQGIDGYTF

v_call: TRBV5-1
cdr3_aa: CASSLGRGGNEAFF

v_call: TRBV6-5
cdr3_aa: CASSSPAARDNEQFF

v_call: TRBV2
cdr3_aa: CASSEVRGYEAFF

v_call: TRBV27
cdr3_aa: CASSLRRRTGSYNEQFF

v_call: TRBV24-1
cdr3_aa: CATSRGVTGGVTDTQYF

v_call: TRBV9
cdr3_aa: CASSPRTQGDTGELFF

v_call: TRBV19
cdr3_aa: CASQITRPNRGLNTEAFF

v_call: TRBV5-1
cdr3_aa: CASSLDRGGEAFF

v_call: TRBV11-2
cdr3_aa: CASTPDLTDTQYF

v_call: TRBV5-1
cdr3_aa: CASSLDGQPNQPQHF

v_call: TRBV6-2/TRBV6-3
cdr3_aa: CASSYSRAGMTLAKNIQYF

v_call: TRBV9
cdr3_aa: CASSVAGGGELFF

v_call: TRBV9
cdr3_aa: CASSGDRVYSGNTIYF

v_call: TRBV2
cdr3_aa: CASTRTGDTEAFF

v_call: TRBV7-9
cdr3_aa: CASSPFLTRGGQNIQYF

v_call: TRBV5-1
cdr3_aa: CASSLGGTFQAGNTIYF

v_call: TRBV9
cdr3_aa: CASSKGQGLTGYTF

v_call: TRBV7-8
cdr3_aa: CASSLVAGESNYGYTF

v_call: TRBV4-2
cdr3_aa: CASSQVDSNTGELFF

v_call: TRBV2
cdr3_aa: CASSERADSNQPQHF

v_call: TRBV27
cdr3_aa: CATLPDRGIGKGYTF

v_call: TRBV6-5
cdr3_aa: CASSMQGASYGYTF

v_call: TRBV5-4
cdr3_aa: CASSSPHRGKDEKLFF

v_call: TRBV3-1/TRBV3-2
cdr3_aa: CASSLRGQGYTEAFF